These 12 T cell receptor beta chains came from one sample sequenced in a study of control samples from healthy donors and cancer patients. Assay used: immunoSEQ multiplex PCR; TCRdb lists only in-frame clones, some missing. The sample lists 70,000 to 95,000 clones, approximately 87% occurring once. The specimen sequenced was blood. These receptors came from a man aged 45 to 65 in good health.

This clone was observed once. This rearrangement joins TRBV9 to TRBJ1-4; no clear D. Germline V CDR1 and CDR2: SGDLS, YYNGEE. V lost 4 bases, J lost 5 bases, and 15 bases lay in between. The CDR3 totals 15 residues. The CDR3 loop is CASSPDGRPNEKLFF. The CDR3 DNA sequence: TGTGCCAGCAGCCCGGATGGACGGCCGAATGAAAAACTGTTTTTT.

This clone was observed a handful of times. The CDR3 here is CASRPGTADNSPLHF. In DNA form, the CDR3 reads TGTGCCAGCAGACCCGGGACGGCTGATAATTCACCCCTCCACTTT. The rearrangement uses TRBV6-5 and TRBJ1-6, with D tentatively TRBD1 (5 bases). The CDR3 totals 15 residues. CDR1 MNHEY and CDR2 SVGAGI come from the germline V gene. Trimming left V 6 bases short and J 5 bases short, with 14 bases between.

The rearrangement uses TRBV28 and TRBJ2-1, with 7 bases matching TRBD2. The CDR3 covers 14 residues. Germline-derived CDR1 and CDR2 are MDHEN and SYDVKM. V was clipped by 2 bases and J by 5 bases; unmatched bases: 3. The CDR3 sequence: CASSLSGADNEQFF. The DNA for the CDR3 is TGTGCCAGCAGTTTAAGCGGGGCAGACAATGAGCAGTTCTTC.

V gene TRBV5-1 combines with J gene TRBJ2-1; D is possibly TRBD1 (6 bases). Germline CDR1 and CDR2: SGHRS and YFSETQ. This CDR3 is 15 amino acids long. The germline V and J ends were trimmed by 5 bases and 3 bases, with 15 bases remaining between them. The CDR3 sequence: CASSSQGPRYNEQFF. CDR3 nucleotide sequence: TGCGCCAGCAGTTCTCAGGGGCCCCGCTACAATGAGCAGTTCTTC.

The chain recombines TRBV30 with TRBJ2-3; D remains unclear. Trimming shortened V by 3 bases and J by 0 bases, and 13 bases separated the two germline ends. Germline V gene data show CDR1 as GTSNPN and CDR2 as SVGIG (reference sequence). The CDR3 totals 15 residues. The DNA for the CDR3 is TGTGCCTGGAGCACGGGCAGCTCTAGCACAGATACGCAGTATTTT. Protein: CAWSTGSSSTDTQYF.

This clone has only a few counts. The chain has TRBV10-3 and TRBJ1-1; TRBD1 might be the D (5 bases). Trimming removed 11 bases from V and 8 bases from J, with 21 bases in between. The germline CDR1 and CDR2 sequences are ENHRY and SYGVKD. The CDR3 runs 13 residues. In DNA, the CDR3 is TGTGCCGTACGCCCTTTCCTCGGGGGAGAAGCTTTCTTT. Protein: CAVRPFLGGEAFF.

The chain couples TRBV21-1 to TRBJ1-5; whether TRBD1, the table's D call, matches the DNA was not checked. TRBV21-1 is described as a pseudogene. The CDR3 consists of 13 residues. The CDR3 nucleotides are TGTGCCGGTTCGACAGGATGCGATCAGCCCCAGCATTTT. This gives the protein CAGSTGCDQPQHF.

The CDR3 coding sequence is TGCGCCAGCTCTGAGAGTTTGTACAATGAGCAGTTCTTC. This gives the protein CASSESLYNEQFF. This rearrangement joins TRBV5-1 to TRBJ2-1; unclear D gene. The germline V gene encodes CDR1 SGHRS and CDR2 YFSETQ. V gave up 7 bases and J gave up 4 bases, with 12 bases separating them. The CDR3 runs 13 residues.

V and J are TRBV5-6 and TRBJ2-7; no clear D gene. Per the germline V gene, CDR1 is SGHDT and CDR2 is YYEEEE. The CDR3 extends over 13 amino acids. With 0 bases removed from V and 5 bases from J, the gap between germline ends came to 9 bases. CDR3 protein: CASSLGRPNEQYF. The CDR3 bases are TGTGCCAGCAGCTTGGGCCGCCCCAACGAGCAGTACTTC.

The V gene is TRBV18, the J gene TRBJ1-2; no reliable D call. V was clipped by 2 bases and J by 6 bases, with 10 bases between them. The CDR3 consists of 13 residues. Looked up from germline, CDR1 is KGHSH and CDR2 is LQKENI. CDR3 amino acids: CASSPRREDGYTF. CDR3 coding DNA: TGTGCCAGCTCACCAAGGAGAGAGGATGGCTACACCTTC.

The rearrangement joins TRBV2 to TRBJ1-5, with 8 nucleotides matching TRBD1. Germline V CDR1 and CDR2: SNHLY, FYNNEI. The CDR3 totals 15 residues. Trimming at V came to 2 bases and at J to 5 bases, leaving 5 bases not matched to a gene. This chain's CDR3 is CASSELDRADQPQHF. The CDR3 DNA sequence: TGTGCCAGCAGTGAACTGGACAGGGCGGATCAGCCCCAGCATTTT.

The DNA of the CDR3 is TGTGCCAGCAGGGTATGGGGGGCGGACTACGAGCAGTACTTC. Amino acid sequence: CASRVWGADYEQYF. V is TRBV27 and J is TRBJ2-7, with D perhaps matching TRBD1 or TRBD2 (6 bases each). CDR1 MNHEY and CDR2 SMNVEV come from the germline V gene (reference sequence). The length of the CDR3 is 14 residues. Deletions cut 6 bases from V and 3 bases from J, with 15 bases between.